The 18 T cell receptor beta chains given below trace back to one sample, sequenced in a study of B cell selection in AIRE deficiency. Regulatory T cells were sorted as CD4+CD25hiCD127low/negative cells. Sequencing used immunoSEQ multiplex PCR; TCRdb keeps in-frame clones, though not all of them. Of about 14,000 clones detected, roughly 91% appear once; the ten largest clones hold approximately 0.99%. Sequenced material: Tregs sorted from PBMCs. These TCRs come from a human donor with AIRE deficiency.

This chain uses TRBV30 with TRBJ2-1; 8 nucleotides match TRBD1. The germline V gene has CDR1 GTSNPN and CDR2 SVGIG (reference sequence). Germline trimming cut 6 bases from V and 4 bases from J; bases unmatched to any gene: 5. The CDR3 spans 13 residues. The CDR3 bases are TGTGCCTGCTACCAGGGGGCATACAATGAGCAGTTCTTC. Its translation: CACYQGAYNEQFF.

There are a few counts of this clone. V and J are TRBV2 and TRBJ2-2; 9 nucleotides agree with TRBD2. Germline V gene lookup returns CDR1 SNHLY and CDR2 FYNNEI. The CDR3 runs to 17 residues. With V trimmed by 0 bases and J by 2 bases, 4 bases remained unmatched. CDR3 nucleotides: TGTGCCAGCAGTGAAGCGGGCGGGAGGGCCAACACCGGGGAGCTGTTTTTT. Its protein product is CASSEAGGRANTGELFF.

The V gene is TRBV19, the J gene TRBJ2-7; 8 bases are shared with TRBD1. V was pared by 7 bases and J by 0 bases, with 8 bases of the junction left unmatched. Germline V lookup: CDR1 LNHDA, CDR2 SQIVND (reference sequence). CDR3 length: 15 amino acids. This CDR3 is CASTGPGTGSYEQYF. The DNA of the CDR3 is TGTGCCAGTACCGGACCCGGGACAGGCTCCTACGAGCAGTACTTC.

The rearrangement uses TRBV7-8 and TRBJ2-7; D gene uncertain. CDR3 length equals 11 residues. Deletions cut 1 base from V and 10 bases from J, with 8 bases between. Germline CDR1 is SGHVS and CDR2 is FQNEAQ. CDR3 region: CASSLGPKQYF. CDR3 in DNA: TGTGCCAGCAGCTTAGGCCCTAAACAGTACTTC. The full variable domain, completed using reference TRBV7-8 and TRBJ2-7, is GAGVSQSPRYKVAKRGQDVALRCDPISGHVSLFWYQQALGQGPEFLTYFQNEAQLDKSGLPSDRFFAERPEGSVSTLKIQRTQQEDSAVYLCASSLGPKQYFGPGTRLTVT.

The chain links TRBV25-1 to TRBJ2-1, with D hard to call. This CDR3 comprises 14 residues. V shed 7 bases and J shed 4 bases, with 14 bases lying between them. Germline assignment: CDR1 MGHDK and CDR2 SYGVNS. CDR3 in amino acids: CASTKGGRYNEQFF. DNA of the CDR3: TGTGCCAGCACAAAGGGCGGCAGGTACAATGAGCAGTTCTTC. Combining the CDR3 with reference TRBV25-1 and TRBJ2-1 gives the whole variable domain EADIYQTPRYLVIGTGKKITLECSQTMGHDKMYWYQQDPGMELHLIHYSYGVNSTEKGDLSSESTVSRIRTEHFPLTLESARPSHTSQYLCASTKGGRYNEQFFGPGTRLTVL.

The chain joins TRBV29-1 to TRBJ1-1; D uncertain. This CDR3 is built from 12 residues. V was clipped by 2 bases and J by 0 bases, with 4 bases between them. In germline, CDR1 is SQVTM, CDR2 ANQGSEA. CDR3 DNA: TGCAGCGTTGAAAATATGAACACTGAAGCTTTCTTT. It yields the protein CSVENMNTEAFF.

CDR3: CASSKLAGEHEQFF. CDR3 sequence (DNA): TGCGCCAGCAGTAAACTAGCGGGAGAACATGAGCAGTTCTTC. The chain uses TRBV10-2 and TRBJ2-1; the match to TRBD2 covers 11 bases. Germline CDR1 WSHSY, CDR2 SAAADI. The CDR3 contains 14 residues. V trimming: 5 bases; J trimming: 8 bases; junction bases outside the gene matches: 5.

The rearrangement uses TRBV7-6 and TRBJ2-5, with TRBD2 as a possible D gene (5 bases). This CDR3 comprises 12 residues. Trimming took 2 bases from V and 5 from J, leaving 6 bases between them. From germline, CDR1 is SGHVS and CDR2 FNYEAQ. The CDR3 is CASSLQRETQYF. In DNA form, the CDR3 reads TGTGCCAGCAGCTTACAGCGGGAGACCCAGTACTTC.

The chain has TRBV7-2 and TRBJ2-7; D possibly corresponds to TRBD2 (6 bases). The germline V gene has CDR1 SGHTA and CDR2 FQGNSA. Between the trimmed V and J ends, which lost 3 bases and 3 bases, there was a span of 21 bases. The CDR3 consists of 17 residues. The CDR3 coding sequence is TGTGCCAGCAGCTTTGCGGGGCCGGGGCGGGTAGTCTACGAGCAGTACTTC. Translated: CASSFAGPGRVVYEQYF.

The rearrangement links TRBV18 to TRBJ1-3, with 7 nucleotides matching TRBD1. The ends lost 3 bases at V and 0 bases at J; junction bases unmatched: 5. CDR1 and CDR2 (germline): KGHSH, LQKENI. The CDR3 consists of 16 residues. DNA for the CDR3: TGTGCCAGCTCACCCCAGGGGGGAGCCTCTGGAAACACCATATATTTT. Translation gives CASSPQGGASGNTIYF.

This chain links TRBV6-9 with TRBJ1-3; D uncertain. Trimming took off 6 bases at V and 2 bases at J, with 14 bases between the two ends. The germline CDR1 and CDR2 sequences are MNHGY and SVAAGI. This CDR3 is built from 15 residues. The CDR3 region has the DNA TGTGCCAGCAGGTACACAGCCGATCCTGGAAACACCATATATTTT. Its protein product is CASRYTADPGNTIYF.

V is TRBV15 and J is TRBJ2-1, with unresolved D. Trimming cost V 1 base and J 5 bases, with 9 bases left between them. CDR3 length: 14 amino acids. Germline V gene lookup returns CDR1 LNHNV and CDR2 YYDKDF (reference sequence). CDR3 DNA sequence: TGTGCCACCAGCAGAGGTAATAGCCACAATGAGCAGTTCTTC. Amino acid sequence: CATSRGNSHNEQFF.

The gene calls are TRBV9 and TRBJ1-2, with 10 bases that match TRBD1. Germline CDR1 is SGDLS and CDR2 is YYNGEE. The V and J ends lost 4 bases and 6 bases, in that order; junction bases with no gene match: 15. The CDR3 extends over 17 amino acids. CDR3 amino acids: CASSFLGQGRLSHGYTF. Written as DNA, the CDR3 is TGTGCCAGCAGCTTCTTGGGACAGGGGCGTCTTAGCCATGGCTACACCTTC.

The V and J genes are TRBV5-5 and TRBJ1-1; 7 nucleotides line up with TRBD1. The V gene's germline CDR1 is SGHKS and CDR2 YYEKEE (reference sequence). This CDR3 contains 16 residues. V was pared by 3 bases and J by 6 bases, with 14 bases of the junction left unmatched. CDR3 sequence reads: CASSYLPGGVGAEAFF. The CDR3 region has the DNA TGTGCCAGCAGCTATCTCCCAGGGGGGGTCGGAGCTGAAGCTTTCTTT.

V is TRBV4-3 and J is TRBJ1-2; D not certain. The germline CDR1 and CDR2 sequences are LGHNA and YSLEER. This CDR3 comprises 13 residues. With 4 bases removed from V and 1 base from J, the gap between germline ends came to 7 bases. This CDR3 reads CASSRNRNYGYTF. CDR3 DNA sequence: TGCGCCAGCAGCCGAAATCGTAACTATGGCTACACCTTC.

V usage is TRBV7-2 and J usage is TRBJ2-2, with TRBD2 matching 12 bases. The J segment lost 5 bases and the V segment lost 2 bases, leaving 0 bases of the junction unmatched. Germline loops: CDR1 SGHTA, CDR2 FQGNSA. This CDR3 spans 15 amino acids. DNA of the CDR3: TGTGCCAGCAGCTTACTAGCGGGAGGGACCGGGGAGCTGTTTTTT. Translating gives CASSLLAGGTGELFF.

The CDR3 reads CASSPRGGGEGNIQYF. DNA of the CDR3: TGTGCCAGCAGCCCGCGGGGCGGAGGGGAAGGAAACATTCAGTACTTC. The V gene is TRBV7-9, the J gene TRBJ2-4; D is possibly TRBD2 (6 bases). The CDR3 is 16 residues long. Trimming removed 5 bases from V and 6 bases from J, with 20 bases in between. CDR1 and CDR2 from the germline V gene are SEHNR and FQNEAQ (reference sequence).

This chain connects TRBV5-1 to TRBJ1-2; D perhaps matches TRBD1 (5 bases). Germline V gives CDR1 SGHRS, CDR2 YFSETQ. This CDR3 has 15 residues. Trimming removed 0 bases at V and 4 bases at J, with 13 bases between. The CDR3 DNA sequence: TGCGCCAGCAGCTTGGAGGGTCAGGGCGCCTATGGCTACACCTTC. This gives the protein CASSLEGQGAYGYTF.